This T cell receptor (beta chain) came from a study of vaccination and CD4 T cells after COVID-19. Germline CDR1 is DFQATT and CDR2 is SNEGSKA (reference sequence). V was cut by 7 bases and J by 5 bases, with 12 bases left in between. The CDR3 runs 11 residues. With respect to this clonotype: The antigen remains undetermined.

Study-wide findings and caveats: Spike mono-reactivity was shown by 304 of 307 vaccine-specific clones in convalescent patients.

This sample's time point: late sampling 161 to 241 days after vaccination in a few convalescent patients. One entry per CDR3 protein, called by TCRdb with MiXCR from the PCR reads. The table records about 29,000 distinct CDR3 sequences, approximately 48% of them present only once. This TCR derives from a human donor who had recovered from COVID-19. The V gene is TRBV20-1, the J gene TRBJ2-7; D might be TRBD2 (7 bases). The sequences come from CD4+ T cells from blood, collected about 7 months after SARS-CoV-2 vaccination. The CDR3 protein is CSVGAGDEQYF. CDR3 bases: TGCAGTGTGGGGGCGGGAGACGAGCAGTACTTC.